This entry lists 2 T cell receptor beta chains sequenced from one sample in a study of somatic mutations in cytotoxic T cells in rheumatoid arthritis. Some clones are missing from TCRdb's copy, which holds only in-frame ones; the method was immunoSEQ multiplex PCR. Of about 29,000 clones listed, about 88% are singletons. Specimen: CD8+ T cells sorted from blood. The receptors here all came from an adult with rheumatoid arthritis.

This chain connects TRBV6-5 to TRBJ1-2; 11 nucleotides line up with TRBD1. This CDR3 is built from 13 residues. Germline trimming cut 6 bases from V and 7 bases from J; bases unmatched to any gene: 4. CDR1 MNHEY and CDR2 SVGAGI come from the germline V gene. CDR3 residues: CASRGQGVFGYTF. DNA of the CDR3: TGTGCCAGCAGGGGACAGGGGGTCTTTGGCTACACCTTC.

The chain couples TRBV7-3 to TRBJ1-3, with D perhaps TRBD1 (5 bases). V was clipped by 1 base and J by 4 bases, with 11 bases between them. This CDR3 region has 15 residues. Per the germline V gene, CDR1 is SGHTA and CDR2 is FQGTGA. CDR3 sequence reads: CASSLIRTIGNTIYF. The CDR3 DNA sequence: TGTGCCAGCAGCTTAATAAGGACAATCGGAAACACCATATATTTT. Based on the CDR3 plus reference TRBV7-3 and TRBJ1-3, the full variable domain is GAGVSQTPSNKVTEKGKYVELRCDPISGHTALYWYRQSLGQGPEFLIYFQGTGAADDSGLPNDRFFAVRPEGSVSTLKIQRTERGDSAVYLCASSLIRTIGNTIYFGEGSWLTVV.